A single sample is the source of the 30 T cell receptor beta chains below, sequenced in a study of CD8+ T cells in alopecia areata. Reverse transcribed after extraction, RNA yielded cDNA as the sequencing template. Repertoires were generated with immunoSEQ multiplex PCR, while TCRdb's copy carries only in-frame clones and drops some. The sample includes around 210,000 clones, 64% of them seen just once. Treatment here: oral pan-JAK inhibitor, 5-10 mg twice daily. The starting material was CD4+ T cells sorted from blood, obtained at week 4, from a patient treated with tofacitinib. The receptors were gathered from a human donor with alopecia areata.

V gene TRBV2 combines with J gene TRBJ2-6; D unclear. The V gene lost 3 bases and the J gene lost 2 bases, with 5 bases spanning the gap. The CDR3 consists of 14 residues. CDR1 is SNHLY, CDR2 FYNNEI, per germline. DNA for the CDR3: TGTGCCAGCAGTGACGTGGCTGGGGCCAACGTCCTGACTTTC. Protein sequence: CASSDVAGANVLTF.

V and J are TRBV7-8 and TRBJ1-1; D is uncertain. Germline V gene sequence: CDR1 SGHVS, CDR2 FQNEAQ. Trimming removed 3 bases at V and 1 base at J, with 6 bases between. The CDR3 sequence is 13 residues long. The CDR3 reads CASSLNRNTEAFF. In DNA form, the CDR3 reads TGTGCCAGCAGCTTGAACAGGAACACTGAAGCTTTCTTT.

The V gene is TRBV4-2, the J gene TRBJ1-3; D remains ambiguous. Trimming shortened V by 1 base and J by 0 bases, and 13 bases separated the two germline ends. This CDR3 has 17 residues. Germline lookup yields CDR1 LGHNA and CDR2 YNFKEQ. Here the CDR3 reads CASSQGLTLNSGNTIYF. Written as DNA, the CDR3 is TGTGCCAGCAGCCAAGGTCTAACCCTAAACTCTGGAAACACCATATATTTT.

To note about this clone: This CDR3 is also generated by other DNA sequences in the sample. The CDR3 region has the DNA TGTGCCAGCAGTGCGGGACAGGGGGCGGGTGGCTACACCTTC. Its translation is CASSAGQGAGGYTF. The chain is built from TRBV6-5 and TRBJ1-2; the match to TRBD1 covers 12 bases. The CDR3 totals 14 residues. The ends lost 5 bases at V and 7 bases at J; junction bases unmatched: 5. The germline gives CDR1 MNHEY, CDR2 SVGAGI.

The chain uses TRBV30 and TRBJ1-2; D possibly corresponds to TRBD1 (5 bases). From germline, CDR1 is GTSNPN and CDR2 SVGIG (reference sequence). Trimming left V 2 bases short and J 2 bases short, with 12 bases between. There are 14 residues in the CDR3. As DNA, the CDR3 is TGTGCCTGGAGTTTAGGGGCGCTCAACTATGGCTACACCTTC. Its translation: CAWSLGALNYGYTF.

V usage is TRBV4-2 and J usage is TRBJ2-7; D perhaps matches TRBD2 (5 bases). CDR1 and CDR2 from the germline V gene are LGHNA and YNFKEQ. V lost 1 base and J lost 6, with 13 bases in between. CDR3 length equals 14 residues. CDR3 nucleotides: TGTGCCAGCAGCCAAGTGGTTACGGGGAGCGAGCAGTACTTC. It codes for CASSQVVTGSEQYF.

Worth noting for this clone: The identical CDR3 is also encoded by other nucleotide sequences in the sample. The chain combines TRBV7-9 with TRBJ1-5; D unresolved. Trimming left V 1 base short and J 5 bases short, with 3 bases between. Germline CDR1 and CDR2: SEHNR and FQNEAQ (reference sequence). The CDR3 totals 12 residues. This CDR3 is CASSLGDQPQHF. CDR3 coding DNA: TGTGCCAGCAGCTTAGGGGATCAGCCCCAGCATTTT.

The V gene is TRBV20-1, the J gene TRBJ1-1; D uncertain. Germline assignment: CDR1 DFQATT and CDR2 SNEGSKA (reference sequence). V was shortened by 7 bases and J by 3 bases, with 9 bases between the two germline ends. The CDR3 is 11 amino acids. CDR3 protein: CSGSPHTEAFF. The DNA for the CDR3 is TGCAGTGGGAGCCCCCACACTGAAGCTTTCTTT.

CDR3 in amino acids: CASGIDWTVKAFF. As DNA, the CDR3 is TGTGCCAGCGGAATTGATTGGACAGTAAAAGCTTTCTTT. The chain is built from TRBV27 and TRBJ1-1; TRBD1 is a possible D gene (6 bases). The CDR3 is 13 residues long. The V end was cut by 8 bases, the J end by 9 bases, with 19 bases between. The germline CDR1 and CDR2 sequences are MNHEY and SMNVEV (reference sequence).

This clone was counted a few times. The chain couples TRBV5-8 to TRBJ1-5, with TRBD1 matching over 9 bases. The CDR3 loop spans 14 amino acids. V lost 3 bases to trimming and J lost 6 bases; unmatched junction nucleotides: 4. Germline V CDR1 and CDR2: SGHTS, YDEGEE. The chain's CDR3 is CASSSGTGPQPQHF. The CDR3 bases are TGTGCCAGCAGCTCTGGGACAGGGCCTCAGCCCCAGCATTTT.

The count of this clone is one. The chain recombines TRBV29-1 with TRBJ2-3; D remains unclear. V was shortened by 3 bases and J by 4 bases, with 5 bases between the two germline ends. The V gene's germline CDR1 is SQVTM and CDR2 ANQGSEA. This CDR3 contains 11 residues. The CDR3 DNA reads as TGCAGCGTTGACGTTTCAGATACGCAGTATTTT. Protein: CSVDVSDTQYF.

This sequence joins TRBV30 and TRBJ1-6; no definite D call. Germline assignment: CDR1 GTSNPN and CDR2 SVGIG (reference sequence). CDR3 length: 12 residues. The V end lost 2 bases, the J end lost 11 bases, and 10 bases lay between the germline ends. The CDR3 here is CAWSRISAPLHF. For the CDR3, the DNA is TGTGCCTGGAGTCGTATCAGTGCACCCCTCCACTTT. Full variable domain (remainder filled in from reference TRBV30 and TRBJ1-6): SQTIHQWPATLVQPVGSPLSLECTVEGTSNPNLYWYRQAAGRGLQLLFYSVGIGQISSEVPQNLSASRPQDRQFILSSKKLLLSDSGFYLCAWSRISAPLHFGNGTRLTVT.

V usage is TRBV6-5 and J usage is TRBJ2-7; 10 bases are a match to TRBD1. The CDR3 covers 14 residues. Trimming removed 5 bases from V and 6 bases from J; junction bases left unmatched: 7. Germline V gene sequence: CDR1 MNHEY, CDR2 SVGAGI. The CDR3 sequence is CASSEVGTGAEQYF. The DNA of the CDR3 is TGTGCCAGCAGTGAAGTTGGGACAGGGGCCGAGCAGTACTTC.

This clone was detected only a few times. The rearrangement links TRBV7-9 to TRBJ1-1, with 9 bases lining up with TRBD1. The junction had 10 bases not matched to a gene; V was cut back by 3 bases and J by 2 bases. The CDR3 contains 17 residues. In germline, CDR1 is SEHNR, CDR2 FQNEAQ (reference sequence). CDR3 nucleotide sequence: TGTGCCAGCAGCTTCGGGACAGGGAGGCGGATAAACACTGAAGCTTTCTTT. As protein: CASSFGTGRRINTEAFF.

The chain recombines TRBV4-1 with TRBJ2-5; either TRBD1 or TRBD2 may supply D (6 bases each). There are 15 residues in the CDR3. CDR1 is MGHRA and CDR2 is YSYEKL in the germline V gene. V lost 1 base to trimming and J lost 2 bases, with 11 bases between them. The DNA for the CDR3 is TGCGCCAGCAGCCAAGGAGGGGGGTCACAAGAGACCCAGTACTTC. Its translation is CASSQGGGSQETQYF.

The V gene is TRBV30, the J gene TRBJ1-6; D call uncertain. Germline CDR1 and CDR2: GTSNPN and SVGIG (reference sequence). This CDR3 is 11 amino acids long. V shed 7 bases and J shed 7 bases, with 8 bases lying between them. As DNA, the CDR3 is TGTGCCTTGGCTGAGAATTCACCCCTCCACTTT. As protein: CALAENSPLHF.

The J gene is TRBJ2-5, the V gene TRBV7-2; D not certain. Between the trimmed V and J ends, which lost 6 bases and 9 bases, there was a span of 11 bases. Germline loops: CDR1 SGHTA, CDR2 FQGNSA. This CDR3 spans 11 amino acids. The CDR3: CASRLKGSQYF. CDR3 sequence (DNA): TGTGCCAGCAGACTTAAAGGGTCCCAGTACTTC.

The chain has TRBV19 and TRBJ2-5, with 9 bases matching TRBD1. Germline CDR1 LNHDA, CDR2 SQIVND (reference sequence). Trimming cost V 5 bases and J 4 bases; bases outside gene matches: 8. The CDR3 sequence is 15 residues long. The CDR3 sequence: CASSWGTGTLETQYF. CDR3 nucleotide sequence: TGTGCCAGTAGTTGGGGGACAGGGACTTTAGAGACCCAGTACTTC. Filled out from reference TRBV19 and TRBJ2-5, the complete variable domain reads DGGITQSPKYLFRKEGQNVTLSCEQNLNHDAMYWYRQDPGQGLRLIYYSQIVNDFQKGDIAEGYSVSREKKESFPLTVTSAQKNPTAFYLCASSWGTGTLETQYFGPGTRLLVL.

V usage is TRBV9 and J usage is TRBJ2-7; D call uncertain. Germline assignment: CDR1 SGDLS and CDR2 YYNGEE. V lost 4 bases to trimming and J lost 6 bases, with 11 bases between them. This CDR3 is built from 12 residues. CDR3 loop: CASSPSFVEQYF. The DNA of the CDR3 is TGTGCCAGCAGCCCCTCCTTCGTCGAGCAGTACTTC. The full variable domain, with the rest looked up from reference TRBV9 and TRBJ2-7, is DSGVTQTPKHLITATGQRVTLRCSPRSGDLSVYWYQQSLDQGLQFLIQYYNGEERAKGNILERFSAQQFPDLHSELNLSSLELGDSALYFCASSPSFVEQYFGPGTRLTVT.

The gene calls are TRBV9 and TRBJ2-5, with D perhaps TRBD2 (6 bases). This CDR3 is built from 14 residues. CDR1 and CDR2 (germline): SGDLS, YYNGEE. Trimming cost V 3 bases and J 5 bases, with 14 bases left between them. CDR3 residues: CASSGGGVRETQYF. The CDR3, as DNA: TGTGCCAGCAGCGGCGGCGGGGTTCGGGAGACCCAGTACTTC.

The gene calls are TRBV10-3 and TRBJ1-1; D is perhaps TRBD1 (5 bases). Trimming removed 5 bases from V and 2 bases from J, with 9 bases in between. The germline V gene encodes CDR1 ENHRY and CDR2 SYGVKD. This CDR3 spans 13 amino acids. The CDR3 bases are TGTGCCATCAGTATTCAGGGAAACACTGAAGCTTTCTTT. Encoded protein: CAISIQGNTEAFF.

This clone has only a few counts. The gene calls are TRBV25-1 and TRBJ1-2; unclear D gene. The CDR3 spans 18 residues. V was cut by 3 bases and J by 1 base, with 21 bases left in between. The germline V gene has CDR1 MGHDK and CDR2 SYGVNS. CDR3: CASSEGEAATHLNYGYTF. The CDR3 nucleotides read TGTGCCAGCAGTGAGGGTGAGGCAGCGACTCACCTTAACTATGGCTACACCTTC.

The chain uses TRBV5-6 and TRBJ2-2, with 8 bases that match TRBD1. V was pared by 0 bases and J by 3 bases, with 4 bases of the junction left unmatched. Germline lookup yields CDR1 SGHDT and CDR2 YYEEEE. CDR3 length equals 16 residues. The CDR3 nucleotides are TGTGCCAGCAGCTTGGGTCCGACAGGGGACACCGGGGAGCTGTTTTTT. As protein: CASSLGPTGDTGELFF.

This clone was seen a handful of times. This chain uses TRBV18 with TRBJ1-1; D is perhaps TRBD1 (6 bases). This CDR3 comprises 15 residues. Germline lookup yields CDR1 KGHSH and CDR2 LQKENI. Between the trimmed V and J ends, which lost 1 base and 0 bases, there was a span of 9 bases. CDR3 sequence: CASSPRDNMNTEAFF. CDR3 in DNA: TGTGCCAGCTCACCACGGGACAACATGAACACTGAAGCTTTCTTT.

V usage is TRBV18 and J usage is TRBJ1-2; no definite D call. This CDR3 spans 16 amino acids. V lost 2 bases, J lost 4 bases, and 17 bases lay in between. Germline CDR1 KGHSH, CDR2 LQKENI. The CDR3 sequence: CASSPTGLAGPYGYTF. CDR3 bases: TGTGCCAGCTCACCAACGGGTCTCGCGGGCCCCTATGGCTACACCTTC.

The chain joins TRBV29-1 to TRBJ2-1; D not certain. CDR1 SQVTM and CDR2 ANQGSEA come from the germline V gene. Trimming shortened V by 8 bases and J by 0 bases, and 8 bases separated the two germline ends. The CDR3 extends over 12 amino acids. As DNA, the CDR3 is TGCAGCTGCTATCGCTCCTACAATGAGCAGTTCTTC. Translated, it gives CSCYRSYNEQFF.

This clone was recorded once. The CDR3 nucleotides read TGTGCCAGCAGCGTAGTTCCAGGGGCGGGCTATGGCTACACCTTC. This sequence encodes CASSVVPGAGYGYTF. The J gene is TRBJ1-2, the V gene TRBV9; possible D gene TRBD1, 6 bases. Germline V gene data show CDR1 as SGDLS and CDR2 as YYNGEE. The CDR3 covers 15 residues. V was pared by 0 bases and J by 4 bases, with 13 bases between.

This clone was recorded a few times. This sequence joins TRBV7-2 and TRBJ2-5; D gene uncertain. The CDR3 is 11 residues long. Germline assignment: CDR1 SGHTA and CDR2 FQGNSA. Trimming took 1 base from V and 7 from J, leaving 4 bases between them. CDR3 loop: CASSLGGTQYF. The CDR3 coding sequence is TGTGCCAGCAGCTTAGGAGGGACCCAGTACTTC.

The rearrangement joins TRBV7-9 to TRBJ1-2; maybe TRBD1 (5 bases). Germline V gives CDR1 SEHNR, CDR2 FQNEAQ (reference sequence). This CDR3 region has 14 residues. The germline V and J ends were trimmed by 3 bases and 4 bases, with 12 bases remaining between them. The CDR3 spells CASSFAGSSYGYTF. The CDR3 bases are TGTGCCAGCAGCTTTGCAGGGAGTAGCTATGGCTACACCTTC.

A few counts support this clone. The chain combines TRBV29-1 with TRBJ1-1; 8 bases match TRBD1. Germline V gene lookup returns CDR1 SQVTM and CDR2 ANQGSEA. J lost 4 bases, V lost 5 bases, and 3 bases had no gene match. The CDR3 covers 12 residues. CDR3 in amino acids: CSVQGAVTEAFF. The CDR3 DNA is TGCAGCGTTCAGGGGGCGGTCACTGAAGCTTTCTTT.